This T cell receptor (beta chain) stems from a study of cytomegalovirus exposure and HLA in healthy donors. Across the whole study: In an early release, HLA-typed donors contributed about 79 million unique TCR sequences.

Vbeta (60) and Jbeta (13) primers were used in the PCR. Repertoires were generated with immunoSEQ multiplex PCR, while TCRdb's copy carries only in-frame clones and drops some. The sample has some 190,000 clones; about 88% are singletons. The CDR3 is 15 amino acids. The germline CDR1 and CDR2 sequences are SGHTA and FQGTGA. J lost 8 bases, V lost 5 bases, and 8 bases had no gene match. Regarding this clone: Its matching antigen is unknown.

Points from the study as a whole: In a later analysis, TCR beta V- and J-gene trimming showed a link to a missense DCLRE1C variant. In a later analysis, HLA-C alleles had the fewest associated TCRs, DRB1 alleles the most.

The rearrangement joins TRBV7-3 to TRBJ2-1, with 11 bases lining up with TRBD1. The specimen was PBMCs. The clonotype was recovered from a woman aged 25 to 39 in good health and CMV-seronegative. CDR3 protein: CASSRAGQGVHEQFF. Written as DNA, the CDR3 is TGTGCCAGCAGCCGAGCGGGACAGGGGGTTCATGAGCAGTTCTTC.